These T cell receptor beta chains were read from a single sample in a study of early T cells in non-severe SARS-CoV-2 infection. TCRdb fed the 5' RACE reads into MiXCR, producing one record per CDR3 protein. In the table there are some 52,000 distinct CDR3 sequences, 8% to 10% of which are singletons. Sequencing input: whole blood. The receptors were sampled from an adult who was a healthcare worker with PCR-confirmed SARS-CoV-2 infection or an uninfected control (not recorded which). Both conserved end residues are part of each CDR3. The D gene is left open where the match is weak. A clone size is listed for some rows: how often the clone was seen (once, few, many), or a class if it is expanded.

j_call v_call d_call clone_size cdr3_aa cdr3_nt
TRBJ1-2 TRBV28 TRBD1 many CASSLDRKNYGYTF TGTGCCAGCAGTTTGGACAGGAAGAACTATGGCTACACCTTC
TRBJ2-5 TRBV9 . few CASSVGPGDQETQYF TGTGCCAGCAGCGTAGGTCCAGGGGACCAAGAGACCCAGTACTTC
TRBJ2-1 TRBV2 . few CASRAGHGGPFSYNEQFF TGTGCCAGCAGGGCGGGGCACGGGGGGCCCTTCTCCTACAATGAGCAGTTCTTC
TRBJ2-7 TRBV4-2 . few CASSADFWGYYEQYF TGTGCCAGCAGCGCAGACTTCTGGGGTTACTACGAGCAGTACTTC
TRBJ2-7 TRBV7-2 TRBD2 many CASSWDYSYEQYF TGTGCCAGCAGCTGGGACTACTCCTACGAGCAGTACTTC
TRBJ2-3 TRBV5-4 . many CASSLGVSTDTQYF TGTGCCAGCAGCTTAGGCGTTAGCACAGATACGCAGTATTTT
TRBJ1-3 TRBV18 TRBD1 . CASSPPDRGGNTIYF TGTGCCAGCTCACCACCGGACAGGGGTGGAAACACCATATATTTT
TRBJ1-5 TRBV12-5 . many CASASGRRVPQPQHF TGTGCTAGTGCCTCGGGACGGCGAGTACCCCAGCCCCAGCATTTT
TRBJ2-7 TRBV6-5 . few CASSYERGYEQYF TGTGCCAGCAGTTACGAAAGGGGTTACGAGCAGTACTTC
TRBJ1-1 TRBV9 TRBD1 many CASSAGTASTEAFF TGTGCCAGCAGCGCAGGGACAGCCAGCACTGAAGCTTTCTTT
TRBJ2-3 TRBV7-8 . . CASRAGFGRFTDTQYF TGTGCCAGCCGGGCAGGGTTTGGTCGGTTCACAGATACGCAGTATTTT
TRBJ2-2 TRBV11-2 . many CASSLLVGELFF TGTGCCAGCAGCTTACTAGTCGGGGAGCTGTTTTTT
TRBJ1-5 TRBV29-1 . many CSVAWGTASNQPQHF TGCAGCGTCGCCTGGGGTACAGCTAGCAATCAGCCCCAGCATTTT
TRBJ2-7 TRBV5-6 . . CASSLLGDEQYF TGTGCCAGCAGCTTGTTAGGGGACGAGCAGTACTTC
TRBJ2-1 TRBV9 TRBD2 few CASSVDPSGIRSYNEQFF TGTGCCAGCAGCGTAGACCCTAGCGGGATTAGGTCCTACAATGAGCAGTTCTTC
TRBJ1-2 TRBV9 . . CASSVGPQNGYTF TGTGCCAGCAGCGTCGGCCCGCAAAATGGCTACACCTTC
TRBJ2-7 TRBV27 TRBD1 . CASSLVGQGYYEQYF TGTGCCAGCAGTTTAGTTGGACAGGGGTACTACGAGCAGTACTTC
TRBJ2-2 TRBV5-1 . many CASSPGAAANTGELFF TGCGCCAGCAGCCCGGGGGCAGCCGCGAACACCGGGGAGCTGTTTTTT
TRBJ2-3 TRBV6-1 TRBD2 few CASSDPLTSGVLTDTQYF TGTGCCAGCAGTGACCCTCTGACTAGCGGAGTACTCACAGATACGCAGTATTTT
TRBJ2-3 TRBV5-6 . few CASTPASPSTDTQYF TGTGCCAGCACACCGGCTAGCCCTAGCACAGATACGCAGTATTTT
TRBJ2-1 TRBV14 TRBD2 few CASSQEFSGDEQFF TGTGCCAGCAGCCAAGAGTTTAGCGGGGACGAGCAGTTCTTC
TRBJ2-5 TRBV7-9 . many CASSFGPTGETQYF TGTGCCAGCAGCTTTGGCCCAACGGGGGAGACCCAGTACTTC
TRBJ1-2 TRBV19 . many CATRAENYGYTF TGTGCCACTAGGGCGGAAAACTATGGCTACACCTTC
TRBJ1-1 TRBV28 . many CASIVGNTEAFF TGTGCCAGCATAGTGGGGAACACTGAAGCTTTCTTT
TRBJ1-1 TRBV11-1 TRBD1 . CASRVTGTGTEAFF TGTGCCAGCAGAGTGACAGGGACGGGCACTGAAGCTTTCTTT
TRBJ1-2 TRBV4-3 TRBD1 . CASSQVGTGGEGYTF TGCGCCAGCAGCCAAGTTGGGACAGGGGGCGAAGGCTACACCTTC
TRBJ1-1 TRBV2 TRBD1 few CASSLPWTGANTEAFF TGTGCCAGCAGTTTACCTTGGACAGGGGCTAACACTGAAGCTTTCTTT
TRBJ2-1 TRBV4-1 . many CASSQRRINNEQFF TGCGCCAGCAGCCAACGACGGATAAACAATGAGCAGTTCTTC
TRBJ2-1 TRBV29-1 . many CSAAGIGSNEQFF TGCAGCGCTGCGGGGATAGGGAGCAATGAGCAGTTCTTC
TRBJ2-1 TRBV4-3 TRBD2 . CASSQVKLAGGPFHNEQFF TGCGCCAGCAGCCAAGTTAAACTAGCGGGAGGGCCTTTCCACAATGAGCAGTTCTTC
TRBJ1-1 TRBV7-2 . many CATTGTLATEAFF TGTGCCACCACAGGGACCTTGGCCACTGAAGCTTTCTTT
TRBJ2-5 TRBV18 . . CASSTNQGRETQYF TGTGCCAGCTCAACTAACCAGGGCCGGGAGACCCAGTACTTC
TRBJ2-1 TRBV20-1 TRBD2 few CSAPGGRASYNEQFF TGCAGTGCTCCCGGCGGGAGGGCCTCCTACAATGAGCAGTTCTTC
TRBJ2-3 TRBV7-9 . . CASILVTPDTQYF TGTGCCAGCATCCTCGTCACCCCAGATACGCAGTATTTT
TRBJ2-1 TRBV7-8 . many CASSRELATRSPEQFF TGTGCCAGCAGCCGCGAGTTGGCTACCCGTTCTCCCGAGCAGTTCTTC
TRBJ1-2 TRBV20-1 . . CSARDRGDLVLGYTF TGCAGTGCTAGAGATCGGGGGGATTTGGTTCTAGGCTACACCTTC
TRBJ1-1 TRBV5-1 . . CASSLAPGAYNTEAFF TGCGCCAGCAGCTTGGCCCCAGGGGCATATAACACTGAAGCTTTCTTT
TRBJ2-7 TRBV15 . . CATSPDRDYEQYF TGTGCCACCAGCCCAGACAGAGACTACGAGCAGTACTTC
TRBJ2-6 TRBV27 . . CASKASLSGANVLTF TGTGCCAGCAAAGCATCCCTCTCTGGGGCCAACGTCCTGACTTTC
TRBJ1-6 TRBV12-3/TRBV12-4 TRBD1 few CASLQGDSYNSPLHF TGTGCCAGCCTTCAGGGGGACTCCTATAATTCACCCCTCCACTTT
TRBJ2-3 TRBV11-1 TRBD2 many CASSGRAADTQYF TGTGCCAGTAGCGGGAGGGCCGCAGATACGCAGTATTTT
TRBJ1-1 TRBV6-1 . . CASSEWVANTEAFF TGTGCCAGCAGTGAGTGGGTGGCGAACACTGAAGCTTTCTTT
TRBJ1-2 TRBV11-2 . few CASSAARYGYTF TGTGCCAGCAGCGCCGCCCGATATGGCTACACCTTC
TRBJ2-1 TRBV6-5 TRBD1 many CASRIRGNYNEQFF TGTGCCAGCAGGATCAGGGGGAACTACAATGAGCAGTTCTTC
TRBJ2-7 TRBV6-2/TRBV6-3 TRBD2 . CASSSLSGRLDYEQYF TGTGCCAGCAGTTCGCTCAGCGGGAGGCTAGACTACGAGCAGTACTTC
TRBJ2-7 TRBV4-1 . few CASSQTVQGAYEQYF TGCGCCAGCAGCCAGACGGTCCAGGGAGCCTACGAGCAGTACTTC
TRBJ1-2 TRBV5-5 TRBD1 . CASSQTGDPSHGYTF TGTGCCAGCAGTCAGACAGGGGACCCTTCCCACGGCTACACCTTC
TRBJ1-2 TRBV7-2 TRBD1 many CASSLAGQTNYGYTF TGTGCCAGCAGCTTAGCGGGACAGACGAACTATGGCTACACCTTC
TRBJ2-5 TRBV24-1 . many CATSDPFSAKETQYF TGTGCCACCAGTGACCCCTTTAGCGCAAAAGAGACCCAGTACTTC
TRBJ1-2 TRBV6-1 . . CASSEAAANYGYTF TGTGCCAGCAGTGAAGCGGCAGCTAACTATGGCTACACCTTC
TRBJ2-3 TRBV5-1 TRBD2 . CASSSLAATDTQYF TGCGCCAGCAGCAGCCTAGCGGCCACAGATACGCAGTATTTT
TRBJ1-5 TRBV19 . many CASSIVLGDQPQHF TGTGCCAGTAGTATCGTGCTGGGAGATCAGCCCCAGCATTTT
TRBJ2-1 TRBV12-3/TRBV12-4 TRBD2 many CASTPWVAGGLSSYNEQFF TGTGCCAGCACCCCCTGGGTAGCGGGAGGGCTGAGCTCCTACAATGAGCAGTTCTTC
TRBJ2-6 TRBV19 TRBD1 few CASSGQGAGANVLTF TGTGCCAGTAGTGGACAGGGGGCCGGGGCCAACGTCCTGACTTTC